This T cell receptor beta chain was identified in a study of blood T cells in healthy people across ages. From germline, CDR1 is SQVTM and CDR2 ANQGSEA. The CDR3 is 12 residues long. Trimming shortened V by 7 bases and J by 5 bases, and 14 bases separated the two germline ends. The use of a sample-barcoded 5' primer and a J-beta primer mix characterized a second PCR of roughly 6 to 11 cycles. TCRdb re-called the 5' RACE reads through MiXCR, storing one row per CDR3 protein. Found here are about 680,000 distinct CDR3 sequences, 45% to 50% of them singletons; the top ten hold around a third. The chain combines TRBV29-1 with TRBJ2-5; TRBD2 is a possible D gene (6 bases). The TCR was taken from a woman aged 60-75 years in good health. Sequencing was done on a sample of blood. The CDR3 is CSAGLQVETQYF. CDR3 in DNA: TGCAGCGCGGGACTGCAAGTTGAGACCCAGTACTTC.